These 17 T cell receptor beta chains originate from one sample sequenced in a study of T cell responses to AZD1222 COVID-19 vaccine. Sequenced by immunoSEQ multiplex PCR; TCRdb stores in-frame clones only, minus some. This sample has about 140,000 clones, with roughly 92% found just once. The sequenced sample was peripheral blood, obtained on day 0 of AZD1222 vaccination. The source is an adult in good health.

The rearrangement joins TRBV5-1 to TRBJ2-7; D is unclear. CDR1 is SGHRS and CDR2 is YFSETQ in the germline V gene. The CDR3 consists of 13 residues. The V and J ends lost 0 bases and 4 bases respectively, with 8 bases between them. The DNA of the CDR3 is TGCGCCAGCAGCTTGGACATATTGTACGAGCAGTACTTC. Protein sequence: CASSLDILYEQYF.

The chain links TRBV6-5 to TRBJ2-2; D gene uncertain. Germline CDR1 and CDR2: MNHEY and SVGAGI. Between the trimmed V and J ends, which lost 1 base and 5 bases, there was a span of 8 bases. The CDR3 runs 14 residues. The CDR3 bases are TGTGCCAGCAGTTACTTGACTTCTACCGGGGAGCTGTTTTTT. As protein: CASSYLTSTGELFF.

The genes are TRBV28 and TRBJ2-1; D uncertain. V was pared by 2 bases and J by 3 bases, with 5 bases between. Germline CDR1 MDHEN, CDR2 SYDVKM. The CDR3 is made up of 13 amino acids. The CDR3 DNA reads TGTGCCAGCAGTTTACGGCTCTACAATGAGCAGTTCTTC. It specifies CASSLRLYNEQFF. Complete variable domain (other parts from reference TRBV28 and TRBJ2-1): DVKVTQSSRYLVKRTGEKVFLECVQDMDHENMFWYRQDPGLGLRLIYFSYDVKMKEKGDIPEGYSVSREKKERFSLILESASTNQTSMYLCASSLRLYNEQFFGPGTRLTVL.

J is TRBJ1-2 and V is TRBV5-4, with D unresolved. V was pared by 0 bases and J by 1 base, with 4 bases between. The V gene's germline CDR1 is SGHNT and CDR2 YYREEE (reference sequence). This CDR3 contains 13 residues. The CDR3 loop is CASSLGDNYGYTF. The CDR3 DNA is TGTGCCAGCAGCTTGGGGGATAACTATGGCTACACCTTC.

The chain employs TRBV12-3 or TRBV12-4 and TRBJ2-7, with D hard to call. With 2 bases removed from V and 2 bases from J, the gap between germline ends came to 4 bases. The CDR3 contains 12 residues. The CDR3 here is CASSLQTYEQYF. The CDR3 bases are TGTGCCAGCAGTTTACAGACCTACGAGCAGTACTTC.

The chain joins TRBV3-1 (or the pseudogene TRBV3-2) to TRBJ1-2; D call uncertain. Trimming shortened V by 3 bases and J by 6 bases, and 14 bases separated the two germline ends. Per the germline V gene, CDR1 is LGHDT and CDR2 is YNNKEL (reference sequence). The CDR3 contains 14 residues. The CDR3 nucleotides are TGTGCCAGCAGCCACGATACCTCGCGAAATGGCTACACCTTC. This encodes CASSHDTSRNGYTF.

The chain combines TRBV4-1 with TRBJ2-7; D is perhaps TRBD1 or TRBD2 (5 bases each). Trimming removed 1 base from V and 6 bases from J, with 10 bases in between. CDR1 and CDR2 from the germline V gene are MGHRA and YSYEKL. The CDR3 runs to 13 residues. CDR3 nucleotides: TGCGCCAGCAGCCAAGGGGGGTGGGCCGAGCAGTACTTC. Protein sequence: CASSQGGWAEQYF.

The V call is TRBV6-2 or TRBV6-3, the J call TRBJ1-5, with 9 positions matching TRBD1. With V trimmed by 0 bases and J by 4 bases, 4 bases remained unmatched. The CDR3 consists of 16 residues. Per germline, CDR1 MNHEY and CDR2 SVGEGT. CDR3 nucleotide sequence: TGTGCCAGCAGTTACTCGCACAGGGGGCCGAATCAGCCCCAGCATTTT. Translated: CASSYSHRGPNQPQHF.

In this sample, this clone turned up a few times. The rearrangement joins TRBV5-1 to TRBJ2-1; TRBD1 is a possible D gene (6 bases). The CDR3 is 11 residues long. Per germline, CDR1 SGHRS and CDR2 YFSETQ. The CDR3 sequence is CATRGYNEQFF. In DNA, the CDR3 is TGCGCAACCAGGGGATACAATGAGCAGTTCTTC.

The chain employs TRBV30 and TRBJ2-2; TRBD2 matches 10 bases. CDR1 is GTSNPN, CDR2 SVGIG, per germline (reference sequence). V shed 0 bases and J 5 bases; nucleotides not matched to a gene: 3. The CDR3 is made up of 15 amino acids. The CDR3 is CAWSVKGLATGELFF. The CDR3 coding sequence is TGTGCCTGGAGTGTAAAGGGACTAGCGACCGGGGAGCTGTTTTTT.

The chain has TRBV5-4 and TRBJ2-1, with D unresolved. The germline gives CDR1 SGHNT, CDR2 YYREEE (reference sequence). V was trimmed by 4 bases and J by 6 bases, leaving 23 bases between them. The length of the CDR3 is 17 residues. As DNA, the CDR3 is TGTGCCAGCAGCGGCCACCAACGGGCCCTCGAAGGCAATGAGCAGTTCTTC. Translation: CASSGHQRALEGNEQFF. Variable domain in full (rest from reference TRBV5-4 and TRBJ2-1): ETGVTQSPTHLIKTRGQQVTLRCSSQSGHNTVSWYQQALGQGPQFIFQYYREEENGRGNFPPRFSGLQFPNYSSELNVNALELDDSALYLCASSGHQRALEGNEQFFGPGTRLTVL.

This chain links TRBV10-1 with TRBJ2-7, with D perhaps TRBD1 (6 bases). From germline, CDR1 is WNHNN and CDR2 SYGVQD (reference sequence). The ends were cut back, 4 bases at V and 0 bases at J, with 7 bases in the middle. The CDR3 is made up of 13 amino acids. The CDR3 protein is CASSGQDSYEQYF. The CDR3 nucleotides read TGCGCCAGCAGTGGACAGGACTCCTACGAGCAGTACTTC.

V is TRBV27 and J is TRBJ1-5; no clear D. The CDR3 consists of 11 residues. Germline CDR1 is MNHEY and CDR2 is SMNVEV (reference sequence). V lost 3 bases to trimming and J lost 7 bases, with 4 bases between them. The CDR3 DNA reads TGTGCCAGCAGTTTCGTACAGCCCCAGCATTTT. Translation: CASSFVQPQHF.

The J gene is TRBJ2-7, the V gene TRBV3-1 (or the pseudogene TRBV3-2); 14 bases are shared with TRBD2. Germline V lookup: CDR1 LGHDT, CDR2 YNNKEL (reference sequence). The CDR3 runs to 16 residues. Losses at the gene ends were 4 bases for V and 4 bases for J; bases not matched to a gene: 6. The DNA of the CDR3 is TGTGCCAGCAGCCCGGGACTAGCGGGAGAGGTATACGAGCAGTACTTC. Translating it yields CASSPGLAGEVYEQYF.

J is TRBJ2-7 and V is TRBV7-2; D remains unclear. Trimming cost V 5 bases and J 3 bases, with 5 bases left between them. The CDR3 sequence is 11 residues long. CDR1 and CDR2 from the germline V gene are SGHTA and FQGNSA. CDR3 in DNA: TGTGCCAGCAGCCCTATCTACGAGCAGTACTTC. The encoded protein is CASSPIYEQYF.

The rearrangement links TRBV19 to TRBJ1-1; D is ambiguous. Per the germline V gene, CDR1 is LNHDA and CDR2 is SQIVND (reference sequence). The V and J ends lost 0 bases and 0 bases respectively, with 8 bases between them. The CDR3 has 15 residues. CDR3 loop: CASSIDPGLNTEAFF. CDR3 DNA sequence: TGTGCCAGTAGTATAGATCCAGGCTTGAACACTGAAGCTTTCTTT.

This sequence joins TRBV6-1 and TRBJ2-7; 11 bases are a match to TRBD2. Germline-derived CDR1 and CDR2 are MNHNS and SASEGT. CDR3 length: 17 amino acids. With 3 bases clipped from V and 1 base from J, the junction kept 8 bases outside the gene matches. CDR3 DNA: TGTGCCAGCAGTGAGTTTTTAGCGGGAGGGCCTTCCTACGAGCAGTACTTC. Translating gives CASSEFLAGGPSYEQYF.